A single sample gave rise to the 21 T cell receptor beta chains below, sequenced in a study of early T cells in non-severe SARS-CoV-2 infection. From the 5' RACE reads, TCRdb called clonotypes with MiXCR, one entry per CDR3 protein. Of tens of thousands of distinct CDR3 sequences listed, under 8% are singletons. Material: whole blood. The receptor set was obtained from an adult who was a healthcare worker with PCR-confirmed SARS-CoV-2 infection or an uninfected control (not recorded which).

In this sample, this clonotype turned up many times. The V gene is TRBV19, the J gene TRBJ1-2; D is uncertain. The CDR3 runs to 16 residues. Between the trimmed V and J ends, which lost 6 bases and 3 bases, there was a span of 20 bases. From germline, CDR1 is LNHDA and CDR2 SQIVND (reference sequence). CDR3: CASRHTRNQTYYGYTF. CDR3 nucleotide sequence: TGTGCCAGTAGGCATACCCGCAACCAAACATACTATGGCTACACCTTC.

The chain joins TRBV11-2 to TRBJ2-2; possibly TRBD1 for D (6 bases). V gave up 1 base and J gave up 6 bases, with 9 bases separating them. This CDR3 is 14 amino acids long. CDR1 and CDR2 from the germline V gene are SGHAT and FQNNGV. CDR3 DNA sequence: TGTGCCAGCAGCTTAGGGACAGCCCCCGGGGAGCTGTTTTTT. This codes for CASSLGTAPGELFF.

This clonotype has a count of ten or more. V is TRBV6-2 or TRBV6-3 and J is TRBJ2-3, with 12 bases identical to TRBD2. This CDR3 contains 16 residues. The germline gives CDR1 MNHEY, CDR2 SVGEGT. V lost 4 bases and J lost 2; bases outside the gene matches: 4. The CDR3 spells CASSSTSGRFTDTQYF. The CDR3 nucleotides are TGTGCCAGCAGTTCAACTAGCGGGAGGTTCACAGATACGCAGTATTTT.

The table lists this clonotype with a few counts. CDR3 bases: TGTGCCAGCAGCGCATCCACGGGAGGACCCTACGAGCAGTACTTC. Its protein product is CASSASTGGPYEQYF. The V gene is TRBV11-2, the J gene TRBJ2-7; 7 bases are shared with TRBD2. Trimming at V came to 5 bases and at J to 2 bases, leaving 9 bases not matched to a gene. The germline CDR1 and CDR2 sequences are SGHAT and FQNNGV. This CDR3 region has 15 residues.

The V gene is TRBV15, the J gene TRBJ2-1; 7 nucleotides agree with TRBD1. The trim removed 0 bases at V and 6 bases at J, leaving 5 bases unmatched. This CDR3 region has 15 residues. Germline values: CDR1 LNHNV, CDR2 YYDKDF (reference sequence). The CDR3 is CATSRDPTGFNEQFF. Written as DNA, the CDR3 is TGTGCCACCAGCAGAGACCCGACAGGGTTCAATGAGCAGTTCTTC.

This clonotype has more than one count but fewer than ten. This CDR3 reads CASRPLSRTANYGYTF. The CDR3, as DNA: TGTGCCAGCAGACCACTGTCCCGGACAGCTAACTATGGCTACACCTTC. J is TRBJ1-2 and V is TRBV28; D may be TRBD1 (6 bases). The CDR3 is 16 residues long. V lost 6 bases and J 0 bases, leaving 17 bases between the germline ends. Germline assignment: CDR1 MDHEN and CDR2 SYDVKM.

This clonotype showed up just a few times. The CDR3 bases are TGTGCCAGCAGTTCAACGGGATGGGAGACCCAGTACTTC. Its protein product is CASSSTGWETQYF. The chain employs TRBV27 and TRBJ2-5, with a tentative D call TRBD2 (5 bases). V was shortened by 4 bases and J by 5 bases, with 11 bases between the two germline ends. CDR3 length: 13 amino acids. The germline V gene has CDR1 MNHEY and CDR2 SMNVEV (reference sequence).

This clonotype came up a few times. The chain links TRBV9 to TRBJ2-4, with D uncertain. The germline V gene encodes CDR1 SGDLS and CDR2 YYNGEE. The CDR3 has 13 residues. V shed 0 bases and J shed 7 bases, with 8 bases lying between them. The CDR3 DNA is TGTGCCAGCAGCGTAGAAGGTCGGAACATTCAGTACTTC. Translated, it gives CASSVEGRNIQYF. Full variable domain (missing parts from reference TRBV9 and TRBJ2-4): DSGVTQTPKHLITATGQRVTLRCSPRSGDLSVYWYQQSLDQGLQFLIQYYNGEERAKGNILERFSAQQFPDLHSELNLSSLELGDSALYFCASSVEGRNIQYFGAGTRLSVL.

The chain uses TRBV27 and TRBJ2-7; D possibly corresponds to TRBD1 (6 bases). Germline V gene data show CDR1 as MNHEY and CDR2 as SMNVEV (reference sequence). The germline V and J ends were trimmed by 0 bases and 8 bases, with 17 bases remaining between them. CDR3 length: 15 amino acids. DNA of the CDR3: TGTGCCAGCAGTTTATCTGAGGGGACAATGGGCAAGCAGTACTTC. This codes for CASSLSEGTMGKQYF.

This clonotype was observed a handful of times. The V gene is TRBV4-1, the J gene TRBJ2-7, with TRBD1 identical over 9 bases. The junction had 9 bases not matched to a gene; V was cut back by 0 bases and J by 3 bases. Germline V gene sequence: CDR1 MGHRA, CDR2 YSYEKL. The CDR3 runs 17 residues. CDR3 DNA: TGCGCCAGCAGCCAAGAAATATTCGGGACAGGGATCTACGAGCAGTACTTC. This encodes CASSQEIFGTGIYEQYF.

The rearrangement joins TRBV7-2 to TRBJ1-3, with no clear D. With 2 bases removed from V and 2 bases from J, the gap between germline ends came to 10 bases. Per the germline V gene, CDR1 is SGHTA and CDR2 is FQGNSA. CDR3 size: 15 residues. This CDR3 reads CASSLNGLTGNTIYF. CDR3 nucleotide sequence: TGTGCCAGCAGCTTAAACGGTCTTACTGGAAACACCATATATTTT.

This clonotype was counted many times. V gene TRBV15 combines with J gene TRBJ1-5; D is ambiguous. V dropped 3 bases and J dropped 11 bases, with 11 bases sitting between them. CDR3 length equals 12 residues. CDR1 is LNHNV, CDR2 YYDKDF, per germline (reference sequence). CDR3 protein: CATSRGVGSQHF. The DNA for the CDR3 is TGTGCCACCAGCAGGGGAGTAGGGTCCCAGCATTTT. Filled out from reference TRBV15 and TRBJ1-5, the complete variable domain reads DAMVIQNPRYQVTQFGKPVTLSCSQTLNHNVMYWYQQKSSQAPKLLFHYYDKDFNNEADTPDNFQSRRPNTSFCFLDIRSPGLGDTAMYLCATSRGVGSQHFGDGTRLSIL.

This clonotype has more than one count but fewer than ten. The genes are TRBV7-9 and TRBJ2-2; D unresolved. V lost 5 bases and J 8 bases, leaving 15 bases between the germline ends. Per the germline V gene, CDR1 is SEHNR and CDR2 is FQNEAQ (reference sequence). The CDR3 has 14 residues. This chain's CDR3 is CASSVLESKGELFF. DNA of the CDR3: TGTGCCAGCAGCGTCCTAGAGTCGAAAGGGGAGCTGTTTTTT.

This clonotype was found many times. V is TRBV7-9 and J is TRBJ2-3; no clear D gene. The V and J ends lost 2 bases and 1 base respectively, with 10 bases between them. CDR1 SEHNR and CDR2 FQNEAQ come from the germline V gene (reference sequence). The CDR3 spans 15 residues. CDR3 protein: CASSLSHAGTDTQYF. As DNA, the CDR3 is TGTGCCAGCAGCTTATCGCACGCCGGCACAGATACGCAGTATTTT. The variable domain in full, with the rest retrieved from reference TRBV7-9 and TRBJ2-3, is DTGVSQNPRHKITKRGQNVTFRCDPISEHNRLYWYRQTLGQGPEFLTYFQNEAQLEKSRLLSDRFSAERPKGSFSTLEIQRTEQGDSAMYLCASSLSHAGTDTQYFGPGTRLTVL.

This clonotype ranks as medium-sized. This sequence joins TRBV20-1 and TRBJ2-1, with 7 bases identical to TRBD2. This CDR3 has 18 residues. Trimming at V came to 7 bases and at J to 0 bases, leaving 18 bases not matched to a gene. Germline CDR1 and CDR2: DFQATT and SNEGSKA (reference sequence). The CDR3 is CSVSPRTLAGLSYNEQFF. For the CDR3, the DNA is TGCAGTGTTTCCCCGCGGACCTTAGCGGGTCTCTCCTACAATGAGCAGTTCTTC.

Here the CDR3 DNA reads TGCGCCAGCAGCTTCATCCGGGACAGTAATTCACCCCTCCACTTT. Residues: CASSFIRDSNSPLHF. J is TRBJ1-6 and V is TRBV5-1; 7 bases map to TRBD1. CDR3 length equals 15 residues. In germline, CDR1 is SGHRS, CDR2 YFSETQ. The ends lost 2 bases at V and 6 bases at J; junction bases unmatched: 5.

The chain joins TRBV27 to TRBJ1-1; a weak D match, TRBD1 (5 bases). The CDR3 totals 13 residues. Germline V CDR1 and CDR2: MNHEY, SMNVEV (reference sequence). V was clipped by 7 bases and J by 4 bases, with 13 bases between them. CDR3 sequence (DNA): TGTGCCAGCATCGGGACTGCGCGCACTGAAGCTTTCTTT. Protein sequence: CASIGTARTEAFF.

This clonotype was counted many times. This chain connects TRBV7-2 to TRBJ2-7, with D tentatively TRBD1 or TRBD2 (5 bases each). Germline assignment: CDR1 SGHTA and CDR2 FQGNSA. The CDR3 covers 14 residues. V gave up 5 bases and J gave up 0 bases, with 11 bases separating them. The chain's CDR3 is CASSRDSGSYEQYF. In DNA form, the CDR3 reads TGTGCCAGCAGCCGCGACAGCGGCTCCTACGAGCAGTACTTC. The full variable domain, with the rest looked up from reference TRBV7-2 and TRBJ2-7, is GAGVSQSPSNKVTEKGKDVELRCDPISGHTALYWYRQSLGQGLEFLIYFQGNSAPDKSGLPSDRFSAERTGGSVSTLTIQRTQQEDSAVYLCASSRDSGSYEQYFGPGTRLTVT.

This clonotype was seen repeatedly, ten times or more. The chain couples TRBV10-1 to TRBJ1-1; D uncertain. CDR3 length: 14 residues. The V end was cut by 0 bases, the J end by 8 bases, with 13 bases between. CDR1 WNHNN and CDR2 SYGVQD come from the germline V gene (reference sequence). This chain's CDR3 is CASSESISTREAFF. The CDR3 DNA reads as TGCGCCAGCAGTGAGTCGATATCAACAAGGGAAGCTTTCTTT.

This chain uses TRBV30 with TRBJ1-1; D gene unclear. Trimming removed 3 bases at V and 0 bases at J, with 8 bases between. The CDR3 runs 13 residues. The germline CDR1 and CDR2 sequences are GTSNPN and SVGIG (reference sequence). The CDR3 spells CAWSFEMNTEAFF. The CDR3 bases are TGTGCCTGGAGCTTCGAAATGAACACTGAAGCTTTCTTT.

The rearrangement links TRBV14 to TRBJ2-1; D gene ambiguous. Looked up from germline, CDR1 is SGHDN and CDR2 is FVKESK. The CDR3 contains 13 residues. Between the trimmed V and J ends, which lost 1 base and 4 bases, there was a span of 5 bases. DNA for the CDR3: TGTGCCAGCAGCCAAGGGTGGTACAATGAGCAGTTCTTC. Translated: CASSQGWYNEQFF.